This TCR beta chain was identified during a study of cytomegalovirus exposure and HLA in healthy donors. Study-wide results and caveats: Some TCR beta chains (more than 150 of them) were listed as cytomegalovirus-associated.

This clone came up a few times. Its antigen is not identified. PCR used 60 Vbeta primers and 13 Jbeta primers. Assay used: immunoSEQ multiplex PCR; TCRdb lists only in-frame clones, some missing. Among around 91,000 clones, around 64% were seen once, and the ten largest hold around 3.5%. This CDR3 has 17 amino acids. CDR1 is SGHRS, CDR2 YFSETQ, per germline. Trimming stripped 0 bases from V and 5 bases from J, with 17 bases between. What was sequenced was PBMCs. V usage is TRBV5-1 and J usage is TRBJ2-2, with a weak D call TRBD2 (5 bases). The sequence came from a man aged 55 to 70 in good health and CMV-seronegative. Here the CDR3 reads CASSLASPSRGTGELFF. The CDR3 bases are TGCGCCAGCAGCTTGGCGTCACCTAGCAGAGGGACCGGGGAGCTGTTTTTT.